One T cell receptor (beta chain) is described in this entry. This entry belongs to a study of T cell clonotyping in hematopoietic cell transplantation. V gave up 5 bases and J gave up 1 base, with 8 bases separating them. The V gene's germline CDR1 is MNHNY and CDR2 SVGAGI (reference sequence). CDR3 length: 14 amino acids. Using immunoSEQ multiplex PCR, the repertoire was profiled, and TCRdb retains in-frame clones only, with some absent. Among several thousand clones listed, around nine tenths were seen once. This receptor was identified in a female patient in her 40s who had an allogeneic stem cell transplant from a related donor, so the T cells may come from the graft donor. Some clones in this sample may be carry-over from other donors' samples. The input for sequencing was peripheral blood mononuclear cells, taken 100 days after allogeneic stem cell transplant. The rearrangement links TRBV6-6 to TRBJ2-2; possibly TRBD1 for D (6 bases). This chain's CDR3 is CASSTGQNTGELFF. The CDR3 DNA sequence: TGTGCCAGCAGTACGGGACAGAACACCGGGGAGCTGTTTTTT.